This T cell receptor (beta chain) was captured in a study of blood T cell repertoires in COVID-19. Study-wide background: Specimens from acute and convalescent COVID-19 originated in the United States, Italy and Spain. PBMCs, B-cell-depleted T cells, or T cells were the source of the cDNA or gDNA that made up the material.

How the authors handled the data: Reference gene primer amplification in the assay estimated nucleated cell counts. This table comes from immunoSEQ multiplex PCR, and its TCRdb copy is limited to in-frame clones, with some not included. The V and J calls and clone size come from that table; D and trimming were worked out from the DNA. The sample lists 88,000 or so clones; approximately 87% were seen once. The specimen sequenced was peripheral blood. This sequence was found in a human donor in a cohort sampled during active COVID-19.

CDR3 sequence: CSALTGYEQFF. CDR3 nucleotide sequence: TGCAGTGCTCTTACAGGGTACGAGCAGTTCTTC. J is TRBJ2-1 and V is TRBV20-1, with TRBD1 as a possible D gene (6 bases). Trimming shortened V by 5 bases and J by 10 bases, and 12 bases separated the two germline ends. CDR3 size: 11 residues. Germline V CDR1 and CDR2: DFQATT, SNEGSKA (reference sequence).